This TCR beta chain was captured in a study of brain T cells in children with intractable seizures. After removal of 3 bases from V and 6 bases from J, the junction contained 7 bases not matched to a gene. CDR1 and CDR2 (germline): KGHDR, SFDVKD. This CDR3 is built from 15 residues. Measured with immunoSEQ multiplex PCR; TCRdb has only the in-frame clones, and not every one. The table has 55,000 to 80,000 clones, 95% to 97% seen once. The source was peripheral blood, collected at surgery. This TCR derives from a boy under three years old with focal cortical dysplasia and intractable seizures. The rearrangement links TRBV24-1 to TRBJ2-1; 7 nucleotides agree with TRBD2. This chain's CDR3 is CATSDPGLRSNEQFF. The CDR3 bases are TGTGCCACCAGTGATCCGGGACTACGTAGCAATGAGCAGTTCTTC.